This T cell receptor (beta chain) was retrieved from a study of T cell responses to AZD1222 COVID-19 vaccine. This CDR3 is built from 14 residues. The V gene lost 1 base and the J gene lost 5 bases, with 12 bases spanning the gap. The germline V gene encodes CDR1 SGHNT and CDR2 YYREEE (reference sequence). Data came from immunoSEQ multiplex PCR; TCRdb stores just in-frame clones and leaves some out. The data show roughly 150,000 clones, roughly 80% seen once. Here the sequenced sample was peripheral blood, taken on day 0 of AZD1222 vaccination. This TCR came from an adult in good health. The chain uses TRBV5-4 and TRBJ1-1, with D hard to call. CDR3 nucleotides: TGTGCCAGCAGCTTGAGCGGAGGGAGGACTGAAGCTTTCTTT. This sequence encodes CASSLSGGRTEAFF.